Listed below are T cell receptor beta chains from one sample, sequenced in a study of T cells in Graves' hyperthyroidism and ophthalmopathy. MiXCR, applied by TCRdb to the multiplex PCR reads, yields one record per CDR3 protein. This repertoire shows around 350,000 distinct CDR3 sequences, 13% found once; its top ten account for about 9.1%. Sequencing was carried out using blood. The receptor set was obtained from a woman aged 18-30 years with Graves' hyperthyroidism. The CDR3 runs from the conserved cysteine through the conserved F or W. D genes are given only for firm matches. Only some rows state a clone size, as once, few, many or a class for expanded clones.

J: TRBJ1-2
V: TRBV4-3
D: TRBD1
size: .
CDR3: CASSPDRGSLRGYTF
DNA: TGCGCCAGCAGCCCGGACAGGGGTTCGCTGCGGGGCTACACCTTC

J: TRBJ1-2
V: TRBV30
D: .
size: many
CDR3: CAWFGVGYTF
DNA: TGTGCCTGGTTCGGGGTCGGCTACACCTTC

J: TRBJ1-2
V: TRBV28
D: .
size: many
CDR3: CASSEPGQNYYGYTF
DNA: TGTGCCAGCAGTGAGCCCGGACAGAACTACTATGGCTACACCTTC

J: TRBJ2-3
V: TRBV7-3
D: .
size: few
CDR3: CASSLTGGGGRTDTQYF
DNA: TGTGCCAGCAGCTTAACGGGAGGAGGGGGGCGCACAGATACGCAGTATTTT

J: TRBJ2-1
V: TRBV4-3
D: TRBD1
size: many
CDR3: CASSHGTGGNEQFF
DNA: TGCGCCAGCAGCCACGGGACAGGGGGCAATGAGCAGTTCTTC

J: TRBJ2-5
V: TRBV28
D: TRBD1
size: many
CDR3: CASRPTQGARETQYF
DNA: TGTGCCAGCAGGCCTACTCAGGGGGCGCGGGAGACCCAGTACTTC

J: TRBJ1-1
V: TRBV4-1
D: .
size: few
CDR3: CASSHGARIGMGTEAFF
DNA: TGCGCCAGCAGCCATGGTGCCCGGATAGGGATGGGCACTGAAGCTTTCTTT

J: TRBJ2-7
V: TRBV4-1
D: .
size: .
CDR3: CASSQDPGQIPYEQYF
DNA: TGCGCCAGCAGCCAAGATCCCGGGCAGATACCCTACGAGCAGTACTTC

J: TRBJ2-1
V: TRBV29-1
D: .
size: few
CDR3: CSVPLAGGEFF
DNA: TGCAGCGTCCCCCTCGCGGGTGGTGAGTTCTTC

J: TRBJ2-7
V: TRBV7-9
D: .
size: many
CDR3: CASSFPQQGYEQYF
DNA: TGTGCCAGCAGCTTCCCCCAACAGGGCTACGAGCAGTACTTC

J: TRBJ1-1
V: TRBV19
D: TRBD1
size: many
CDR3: CASRNWGQGTNTEAFF
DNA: TGTGCCAGTAGGAACTGGGGACAGGGAACAAACACTGAAGCTTTCTTT

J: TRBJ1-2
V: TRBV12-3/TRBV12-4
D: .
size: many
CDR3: CASSFGGNGYGYTF
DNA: TGTGCCAGCAGTTTCGGGGGAAATGGCTATGGCTACACCTTC

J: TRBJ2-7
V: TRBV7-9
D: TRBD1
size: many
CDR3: CASSSDRVQYEQYF
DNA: TGTGCCAGCAGCTCCGACAGGGTGCAGTACGAGCAGTACTTC

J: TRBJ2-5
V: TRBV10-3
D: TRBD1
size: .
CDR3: CAIGTGQPETQYF
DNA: TGTGCCATTGGGACAGGGCAGCCGGAGACCCAGTACTTC

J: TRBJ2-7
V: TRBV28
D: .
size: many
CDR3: CASSFPNRDIYEQYF
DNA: TGTGCCAGCAGTTTTCCCAACAGGGACATCTACGAGCAGTACTTC

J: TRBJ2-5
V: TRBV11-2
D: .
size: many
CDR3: CASSLRYNQETQYF
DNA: TGTGCCAGCAGCTTACGCTATAACCAAGAGACCCAGTACTTC

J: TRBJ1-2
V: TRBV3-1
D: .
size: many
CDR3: CASSLGEVPGGYTF
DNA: TGTGCCAGCAGCCTCGGAGAGGTTCCGGGGGGCTACACCTTC

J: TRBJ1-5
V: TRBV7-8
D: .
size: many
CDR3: CASSSSQTEPQHF
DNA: TGTGCCAGCAGCTCTTCGCAGACTGAGCCCCAGCATTTT

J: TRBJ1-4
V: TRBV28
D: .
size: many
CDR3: CASRPQGLSEKLFF
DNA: TGTGCCAGCAGACCCCAGGGGCTGAGTGAAAAACTGTTTTTT

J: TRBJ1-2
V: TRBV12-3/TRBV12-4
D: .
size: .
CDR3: CASSPGGYSYTF
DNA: TGTGCCAGCAGCCCTGGCGGCTATAGCTACACCTTC

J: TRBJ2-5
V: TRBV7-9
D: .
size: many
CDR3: CASSPGRRKGGETQYF
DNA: TGTGCCAGCAGCCCGGGACGGCGGAAGGGTGGGGAGACCCAGTACTTC

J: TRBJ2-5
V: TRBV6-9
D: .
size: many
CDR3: CASSYWNGSGRETQYF
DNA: TGTGCCAGCAGTTATTGGAACGGGAGTGGGAGAGAGACCCAGTACTTC

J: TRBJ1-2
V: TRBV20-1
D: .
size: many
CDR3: CSVNSPRSYAGYTF
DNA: TGCAGTGTTAATTCCCCCAGATCTTATGCGGGCTACACCTTC

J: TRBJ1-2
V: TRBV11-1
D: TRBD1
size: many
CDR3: CASSLSGTGAHGYTF
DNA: TGTGCCAGCAGCCTCTCCGGGACAGGGGCGCACGGCTACACCTTC

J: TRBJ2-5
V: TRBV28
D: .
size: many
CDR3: CAILRRGARRETQYF
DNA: TGTGCCATCCTCCGGAGGGGGGCCAGGAGGGAGACCCAGTACTTC

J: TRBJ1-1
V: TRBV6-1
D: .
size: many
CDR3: CASKQWQGTNTEAFF
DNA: TGTGCCTCGAAACAATGGCAGGGGACGAACACTGAAGCTTTCTTT

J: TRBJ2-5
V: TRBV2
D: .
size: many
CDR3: CASSLGPEETQYF
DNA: TGTGCCAGCAGCCTCGGCCCCGAGGAGACCCAGTACTTC

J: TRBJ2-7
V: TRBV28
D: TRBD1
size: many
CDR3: CASSRGGTGYEQYF
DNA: TGTGCCAGCAGTCGAGGGGGGACAGGGTACGAGCAGTACTTC

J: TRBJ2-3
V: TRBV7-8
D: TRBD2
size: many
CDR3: CASRRGRSGRAVVTDTQYF
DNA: TGTGCCAGCAGGAGAGGCCGCAGCGGGAGGGCCGTGGTAACAGATACGCAGTATTTT

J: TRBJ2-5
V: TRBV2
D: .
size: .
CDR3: CANLLALQETQYF
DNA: TGTGCCAACCTACTAGCCCTCCAAGAGACCCAGTACTTC

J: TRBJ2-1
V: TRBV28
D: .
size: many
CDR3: CASSPDWAGEGDEQFF
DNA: TGTGCCAGCAGTCCGGACTGGGCGGGGGAGGGGGATGAGCAGTTCTTC

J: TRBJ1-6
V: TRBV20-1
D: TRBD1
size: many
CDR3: CSGETGESSPLHF
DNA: TGCAGTGGGGAGACAGGGGAAAGTTCACCCCTCCACTTT

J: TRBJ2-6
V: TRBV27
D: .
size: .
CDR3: CASRIRAGLVSGANVLTF
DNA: TGTGCCAGCAGAATTAGGGCAGGGTTGGTATCTGGGGCCAACGTCCTGACTTTC

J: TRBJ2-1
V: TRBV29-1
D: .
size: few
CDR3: CSGGDFYNEQFF
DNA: TGCAGCGGGGGGGATTTCTACAATGAGCAGTTCTTC

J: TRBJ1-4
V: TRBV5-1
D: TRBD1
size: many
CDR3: CASSRDRQGEKLFF
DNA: TGCGCCAGCAGCAGGGACAGGCAAGGAGAAAAACTGTTTTTT

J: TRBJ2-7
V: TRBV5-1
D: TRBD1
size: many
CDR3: CASSLGTGTAYEQYF
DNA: TGCGCCAGCAGCTTGGGGACAGGGACAGCCTACGAGCAGTACTTC

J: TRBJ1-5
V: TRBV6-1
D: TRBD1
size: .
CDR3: CADTGGLGNQPQHF
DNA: TGTGCCGACACAGGGGGCCTCGGCAATCAGCCCCAGCATTTT

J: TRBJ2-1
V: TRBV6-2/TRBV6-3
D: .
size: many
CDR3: CASRWGWEDNEQFF
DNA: TGTGCCAGCAGATGGGGCTGGGAAGACAATGAGCAGTTCTTC

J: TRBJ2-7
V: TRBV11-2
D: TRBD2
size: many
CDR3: CASSSAGVSVYEQYF
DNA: TGTGCCAGCAGCTCGGCGGGGGTGAGTGTCTACGAGCAGTACTTC

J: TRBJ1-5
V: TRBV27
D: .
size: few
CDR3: CASSQTPFVPQHF
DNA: TGTGCCAGCAGTCAAACACCGTTCGTACCCCAGCATTTT

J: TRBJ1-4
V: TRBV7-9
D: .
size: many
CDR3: CAVRGEENEKLFF
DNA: TGTGCCGTTAGGGGAGAGGAAAATGAAAAACTGTTTTTT

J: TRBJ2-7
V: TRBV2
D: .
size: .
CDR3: CASTLERGGGHEQYF
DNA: TGTGCCAGCACCTTAGAACGTGGTGGGGGCCACGAGCAGTACTTC

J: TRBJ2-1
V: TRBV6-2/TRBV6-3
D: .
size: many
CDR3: CASSFRGVHNEQFF
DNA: TGTGCCAGCAGTTTCAGGGGAGTCCACAATGAGCAGTTCTTC

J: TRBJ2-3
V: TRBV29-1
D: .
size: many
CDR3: CSVVSGTDTQYF
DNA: TGCAGCGTTGTTTCCGGCACAGATACGCAGTATTTT

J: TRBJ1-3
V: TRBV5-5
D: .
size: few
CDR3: CASSLDRAGSGNTIYF
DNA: TGTGCCAGCAGCTTGGACAGGGCTGGTTCCGGAAACACCATATATTTT

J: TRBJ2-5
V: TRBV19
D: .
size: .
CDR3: CASRAGLAETQYF
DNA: TGTGCCAGTAGGGCTGGTCTCGCGGAGACCCAGTACTTC

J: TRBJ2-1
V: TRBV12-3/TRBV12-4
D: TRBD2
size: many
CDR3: CASSFGARGGYNEQFF
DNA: TGTGCCAGCAGTTTCGGTGCGCGGGGGGGGTACAATGAGCAGTTCTTC

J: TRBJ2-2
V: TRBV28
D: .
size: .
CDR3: CAAQEGGAGELFF
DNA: TGTGCCGCCCAGGAGGGGGGGGCCGGGGAGCTGTTTTTT

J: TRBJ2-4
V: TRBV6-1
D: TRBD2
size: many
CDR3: CASRGLAGAKNIQYF
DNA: TGTGCCAGCAGGGGACTAGCGGGAGCCAAAAACATTCAGTACTTC

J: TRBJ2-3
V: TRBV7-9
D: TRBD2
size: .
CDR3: CASRRAGMGYTQYF
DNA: TGTGCCAGCAGAAGAGCGGGGATGGGATATACGCAGTATTTT

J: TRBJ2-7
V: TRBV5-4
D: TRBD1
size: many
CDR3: CASSLGSGGEQYF
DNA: TGTGCCAGCAGCTTGGGTTCAGGGGGCGAGCAGTACTTC

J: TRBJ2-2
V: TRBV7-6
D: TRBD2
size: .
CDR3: CASSLVERGSGGELFF
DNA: TGTGCCAGCAGCTTAGTTGAGCGGGGCAGTGGCGGGGAGCTGTTTTTT

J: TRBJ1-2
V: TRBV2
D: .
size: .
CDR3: CASTQGHGGYTF
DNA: TGTGCCAGCACCCAGGGACACGGGGGCTACACCTTC

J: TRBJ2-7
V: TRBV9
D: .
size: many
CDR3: CASSTASGYEQYF
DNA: TGTGCCAGCTCGACAGCAAGTGGGTACGAGCAGTACTTC

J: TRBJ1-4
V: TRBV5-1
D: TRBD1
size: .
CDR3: CASSPGGRGNEKLFF
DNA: TGCGCCAGCAGCCCAGGGGGTCGTGGAAATGAAAAACTGTTTTTT